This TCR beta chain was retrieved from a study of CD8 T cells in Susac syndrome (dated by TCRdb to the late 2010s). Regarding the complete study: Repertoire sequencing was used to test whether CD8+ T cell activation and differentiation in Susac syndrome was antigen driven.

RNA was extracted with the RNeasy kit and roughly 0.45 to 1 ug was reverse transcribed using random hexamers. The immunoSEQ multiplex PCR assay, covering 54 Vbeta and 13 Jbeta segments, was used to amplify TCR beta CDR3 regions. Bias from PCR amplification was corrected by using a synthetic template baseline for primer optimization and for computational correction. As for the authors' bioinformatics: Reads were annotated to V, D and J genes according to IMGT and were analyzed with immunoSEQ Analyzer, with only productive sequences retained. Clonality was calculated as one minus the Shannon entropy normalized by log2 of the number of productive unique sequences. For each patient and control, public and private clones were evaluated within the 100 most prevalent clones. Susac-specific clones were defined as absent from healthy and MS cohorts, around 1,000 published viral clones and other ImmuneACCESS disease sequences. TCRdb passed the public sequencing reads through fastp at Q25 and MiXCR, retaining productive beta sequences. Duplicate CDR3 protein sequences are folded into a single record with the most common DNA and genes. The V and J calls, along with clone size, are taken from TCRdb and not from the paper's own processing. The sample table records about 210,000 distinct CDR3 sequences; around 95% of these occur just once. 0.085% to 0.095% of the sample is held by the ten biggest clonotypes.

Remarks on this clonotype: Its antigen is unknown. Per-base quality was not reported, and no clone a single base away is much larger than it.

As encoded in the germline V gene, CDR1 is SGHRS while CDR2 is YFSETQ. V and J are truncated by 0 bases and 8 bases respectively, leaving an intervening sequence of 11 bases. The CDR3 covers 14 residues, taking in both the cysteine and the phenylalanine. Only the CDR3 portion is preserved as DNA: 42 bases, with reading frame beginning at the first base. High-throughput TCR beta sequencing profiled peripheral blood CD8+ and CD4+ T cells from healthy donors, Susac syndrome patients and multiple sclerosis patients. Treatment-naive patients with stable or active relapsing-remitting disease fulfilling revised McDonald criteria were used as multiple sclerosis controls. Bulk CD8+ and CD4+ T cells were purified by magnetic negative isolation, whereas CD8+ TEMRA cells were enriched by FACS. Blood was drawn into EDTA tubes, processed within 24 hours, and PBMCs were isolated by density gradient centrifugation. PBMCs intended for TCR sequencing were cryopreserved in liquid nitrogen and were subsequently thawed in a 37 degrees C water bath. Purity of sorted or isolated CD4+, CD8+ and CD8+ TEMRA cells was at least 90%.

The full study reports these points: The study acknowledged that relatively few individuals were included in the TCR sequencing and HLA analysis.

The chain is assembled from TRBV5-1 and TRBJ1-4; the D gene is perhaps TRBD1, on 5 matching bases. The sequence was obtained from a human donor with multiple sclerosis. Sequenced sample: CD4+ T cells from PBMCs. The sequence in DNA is TGCGCCAGCAGCTTGGATGGCAGGGACGAAAAACTGTTTTTT. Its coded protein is CASSLDGRDEKLFF. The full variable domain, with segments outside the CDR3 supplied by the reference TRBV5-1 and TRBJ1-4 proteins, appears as KAGVTQTPRYLIKTRGQQVTLSCSPISGHRSVSWYQQTPGQGLQFLFEYFSETQRNKGNFPGRFSGRQFSNSRSEMNVSTLELGDSALYLCASSLDGRDEKLFFGSGTQLSVL.